One sample yielded the 32 T cell receptor beta chains listed below, sequenced in a study of blood T cell repertoires in COVID-19. The method was immunoSEQ multiplex PCR; TCRdb's version includes in-frame clones alone and lacks a portion of them. The sample yields approximately 450,000 clones, 80% to 90% seen once. The sequenced sample consisted of PBMCs or T cells enriched from blood (not recorded which). The receptors were gathered from a man aged 25-45 years who had recovered from COVID-19.

The chain carries TRBV7-9 and TRBJ1-4, with 7 nucleotides matching TRBD1. The CDR3 length is 14 residues. Germline CDR1 and CDR2: SEHNR and FQNEAQ (reference sequence). The trim removed 5 bases at V and 10 bases at J, leaving 10 bases unmatched. CDR3 nucleotides: TGTGCCAGCAGCCGGGACAGCAGCGCGGGAAAACTGTTTTTT. This sequence encodes CASSRDSSAGKLFF.

This chain uses TRBV12-3 or TRBV12-4 with TRBJ1-2, with 8 bases fitting TRBD1. This CDR3 spans 11 amino acids. After removal of 10 bases from V and 3 bases from J, the junction contained 1 base not matched to a gene. CDR3 bases: TGTGCCACAGGGGGCGACTATGGCTACACCTTC. Its protein product is CATGGDYGYTF.

The chain employs TRBV28 and TRBJ1-2; possibly TRBD1 for D (6 bases). The CDR3 spans 12 residues. Germline assignment: CDR1 MDHEN and CDR2 SYDVKM. V lost 7 bases, J lost 3 bases, and 9 bases lay in between. The CDR3: CASNQGHYGYTF. The CDR3 nucleotides are TGTGCCAGCAATCAGGGGCACTATGGCTACACCTTC.

The V and J genes are TRBV5-6 and TRBJ2-1; maybe TRBD1 (5 bases). The V end lost 2 bases, the J end lost 9 bases, and 12 bases lay between the germline ends. Germline V gene sequence: CDR1 SGHDT, CDR2 YYEEEE. CDR3 size: 13 residues. The CDR3 nucleotides read TGTGCCAGCAGCTTCCCCGATGGGGCTGAGCAGTTCTTC. It codes for CASSFPDGAEQFF.

The chain couples TRBV5-1 to TRBJ1-2; no definite D call. Trimming pared 0 bases from V and 5 bases from J, leaving 17 bases between. The CDR3 has 16 residues. Looked up from germline, CDR1 is SGHRS and CDR2 is YFSETQ. In DNA form, the CDR3 reads TGCGCCAGCAGCTTGGAAGGAGTGGGGAGGAATTATGGCTACACCTTC. Its protein is CASSLEGVGRNYGYTF.

This chain connects TRBV10-3 to TRBJ2-7; 9 nucleotides agree with TRBD1. Germline V gives CDR1 ENHRY, CDR2 SYGVKD. The V and J ends lost 10 bases and 2 bases, in that order; junction bases with no gene match: 15. CDR3 length: 16 amino acids. CDR3 coding DNA: TGTGCCACATCGAGAGGCCCGGGACAGGGACCCTACGAGCAGTACTTC. It yields the protein CATSRGPGQGPYEQYF.

The chain recombines TRBV5-1 with TRBJ2-5, with TRBD2 identical over 8 bases. Looked up from germline, CDR1 is SGHRS and CDR2 is YFSETQ. This CDR3 is built from 14 residues. Unmatched junction bases numbered 2, after V lost 0 bases and J lost 4 bases. The CDR3 loop is CASSLDSGTETQYF. CDR3 nucleotides: TGCGCCAGCAGCTTGGATAGCGGGACAGAGACCCAGTACTTC.

This clone has only one observation. This rearrangement joins TRBV4-1 to TRBJ2-7; possible D gene TRBD2, 6 bases. CDR1 and CDR2 from the germline V gene are MGHRA and YSYEKL. The CDR3 contains 18 residues. The V end lost 0 bases, the J end lost 0 bases, and 18 bases lay between the germline ends. The CDR3 protein is CASSQDRVGRDSSYEQYF. In DNA, the CDR3 is TGCGCCAGCAGCCAAGATAGGGTCGGGCGGGACTCCTCCTACGAGCAGTACTTC.

This clone is a singleton in its sample. V usage is TRBV5-4 and J usage is TRBJ2-1; 10 bases line up with TRBD1. CDR1 is SGHNT and CDR2 is YYREEE in the germline V gene (reference sequence). The CDR3 covers 16 residues. V shed 0 bases, J shed 12 bases, and the junction held 12 bases outside the gene matches. CDR3 region: CASSLVPGTGEGGQFF. CDR3 nucleotides: TGTGCCAGCAGCTTGGTCCCCGGGACAGGGGAAGGGGGGCAGTTCTTC.

The J gene is TRBJ2-7, the V gene TRBV4-2; D gene uncertain. The CDR3 sequence is 13 residues long. The V gene lost 1 base and the J gene lost 0 bases, with 4 bases spanning the gap. Germline V lookup: CDR1 LGHNA, CDR2 YNFKEQ. This CDR3 is CASSQGVSYEQYF. The CDR3 bases are TGTGCCAGCAGCCAAGGAGTCTCCTACGAGCAGTACTTC.

The rearrangement uses TRBV19 and TRBJ2-2, with D perhaps matching TRBD2 (6 bases). Trimming stripped 8 bases from V and 6 bases from J, with 16 bases between. Germline CDR1 LNHDA, CDR2 SQIVND (reference sequence). This CDR3 has 14 residues. The CDR3: CASDPGWGAGELFF. In nucleotides, the CDR3 is TGTGCCAGTGACCCCGGGTGGGGGGCCGGGGAGCTGTTTTTT.

This clone has only a few counts. This CDR3 is CASSKGGQLNQPQHF. The CDR3 DNA follows: TGTGCCAGTAGTAAGGGGGGACAGTTAAATCAGCCCCAGCATTTT. The chain uses TRBV19 and TRBJ1-5, with TRBD1 matching 7 bases. There are 15 residues in the CDR3. The germline gives CDR1 LNHDA, CDR2 SQIVND (reference sequence). The V gene end was trimmed by 4 bases and the J gene end by 4 bases; junction bases not matched to a gene: 7.

The rearrangement joins TRBV5-4 to TRBJ2-1; TRBD2 matches 11 bases. This CDR3 has 18 residues. The V and J ends lost 4 bases and 2 bases, in that order; junction bases with no gene match: 11. Per the germline V gene, CDR1 is SGHNT and CDR2 is YYREEE (reference sequence). The CDR3 region is CASSRGGTSGNTYNEQFF. Here the CDR3 DNA reads TGTGCCAGCAGCAGGGGAGGGACTAGCGGAAACACCTACAATGAGCAGTTCTTC.

The chain employs TRBV19 and TRBJ2-2; TRBD1 is a possible D gene (6 bases). CDR1 is LNHDA and CDR2 is SQIVND in the germline V gene (reference sequence). The CDR3 has 16 residues. V dropped 1 base and J dropped 7 bases, with 16 bases sitting between them. In DNA, the CDR3 is TGTGCCAGTAGTATAGCCGGAGGCAGGGGAGTCGGGGAGCTGTTTTTT. This gives the protein CASSIAGGRGVGELFF. The whole variable domain, remainder taken from reference TRBV19 and TRBJ2-2, is DGGITQSPKYLFRKEGQNVTLSCEQNLNHDAMYWYRQDPGQGLRLIYYSQIVNDFQKGDIAEGYSVSREKKESFPLTVTSAQKNPTAFYLCASSIAGGRGVGELFFGEGSRLTVL.

The rearrangement uses TRBV18 and TRBJ2-6, with TRBD2 matching over 7 bases. The CDR3 loop spans 15 amino acids. Germline CDR1 reads KGHSH; CDR2 reads LQKENI. Trimming removed 2 bases from V and 2 bases from J; junction bases left unmatched: 0. The DNA for the CDR3 is TGTGCCAGCTCACCAGCGGGGGCTGGGGCCAACGTCCTGACTTTC. It yields the protein CASSPAGAGANVLTF.

This chain connects TRBV10-3 to TRBJ1-6; D is possibly TRBD1 (6 bases). V was shortened by 5 bases and J by 14 bases, with 22 bases between the two germline ends. The CDR3 runs 15 residues. Looked up from germline, CDR1 is ENHRY and CDR2 is SYGVKD. CDR3 loop: CAISIAPGGIQALHF. CDR3 DNA sequence: TGTGCCATCAGTATTGCCCCGGGGGGCATTCAGGCCCTCCACTTT.

V usage is TRBV28 and J usage is TRBJ1-6, with TRBD1 identical over 7 bases. V trimming: 6 bases; J trimming: 9 bases; junction bases outside the gene matches: 2. Germline loops: CDR1 MDHEN, CDR2 SYDVKM. The CDR3 spans 12 residues. The CDR3, as DNA: TGTGCCAGCAGAGGGACAGTTTCACCCCTCCACTTT. The encoded protein is CASRGTVSPLHF. Based on the CDR3 plus reference TRBV28 and TRBJ1-6, the full variable domain is DVKVTQSSRYLVKRTGEKVFLECVQDMDHENMFWYRQDPGLGLRLIYFSYDVKMKEKGDIPEGYSVSREKKERFSLILESASTNQTSMYLCASRGTVSPLHFGNGTRLTVT.

The chain recombines TRBV5-5 with TRBJ2-4; tentatively, D is TRBD1 (5 bases). V was shortened by 5 bases and J by 9 bases, with 12 bases between the two germline ends. The CDR3 extends over 12 amino acids. Germline CDR1 and CDR2: SGHKS and YYEKEE (reference sequence). The chain's CDR3 is CASSDSSGIQYF. In nucleotides, the CDR3 is TGTGCCAGCAGTGACAGTTCGGGCATTCAGTACTTC.

The chain recombines TRBV5-5 with TRBJ2-7, with D possibly matching TRBD1 (6 bases). The length of the CDR3 is 14 residues. Germline V lookup: CDR1 SGHKS, CDR2 YYEKEE (reference sequence). Trimming pared 5 bases from V and 3 bases from J, leaving 15 bases between. The CDR3 sequence is CASSSTTGIYEQYF. The CDR3 DNA reads TGTGCCAGCAGTTCTACAACAGGGATCTACGAGCAGTACTTC.

The chain joins TRBV6-5 to TRBJ2-7; D perhaps matches TRBD2 (5 bases). CDR3 length: 13 residues. The ends were cut back, 8 bases at V and 5 bases at J, with 16 bases in the middle. Germline V gene lookup returns CDR1 MNHEY and CDR2 SVGAGI. This CDR3 is CASGPTAGHEQYF. The DNA for the CDR3 is TGTGCCAGCGGGCCTACCGCGGGCCACGAGCAGTACTTC.

V gene TRBV4-1 combines with J gene TRBJ1-1; 10 positions agree with TRBD1. Trimming at V came to 0 bases and at J to 6 bases, leaving 7 bases not matched to a gene. This CDR3 is 16 amino acids long. The V gene's germline CDR1 is MGHRA and CDR2 YSYEKL. The CDR3 DNA is TGCGCCAGCAGCCAAGATAGGGGACAGGGGATGCCTGAAGCTTTCTTT. Its protein product is CASSQDRGQGMPEAFF.

The chain has TRBV9 and TRBJ1-4; 8 bases line up with TRBD1. V trimming: 2 bases; J trimming: 0 bases; junction bases outside the gene matches: 0. This CDR3 contains 15 residues. Germline CDR1 is SGDLS and CDR2 is YYNGEE. Here the CDR3 DNA reads TGTGCCAGCAGCGTGACAGGGGCAACTAATGAAAAACTGTTTTTT. Translation: CASSVTGATNEKLFF.

Many counts were recorded for this clone. The chain links TRBV28 to TRBJ2-7, with TRBD1 identical over 8 bases. Losses at the gene ends were 8 bases for V and 5 bases for J; bases not matched to a gene: 11. CDR1 MDHEN and CDR2 SYDVKM come from the germline V gene. CDR3 length: 14 amino acids. This CDR3 reads CASSRTGKKDEQYF. DNA of the CDR3: TGTGCCAGCTCCCGGACAGGGAAAAAGGACGAGCAGTACTTC.

The chain links TRBV10-3 to TRBJ1-1; D unclear. Germline V gene lookup returns CDR1 ENHRY and CDR2 SYGVKD. The ends were cut back, 5 bases at V and 7 bases at J, with 11 bases in the middle. The CDR3 is 12 residues long. The CDR3 sequence is CAISYSQHEAFF. The CDR3 nucleotides are TGTGCCATCAGTTATTCACAGCATGAAGCTTTCTTT.

V is TRBV16 and J is TRBJ1-3; no firm D call. This CDR3 region has 14 residues. Per germline, CDR1 KGHSY and CDR2 FQNENV. The V end lost 0 bases, the J end lost 9 bases, and 12 bases lay between the germline ends. The CDR3 is CASSQSESGSTIYF. CDR3 in DNA: TGTGCCAGCAGCCAATCGGAGTCCGGGTCCACCATATATTTT.

CDR3 coding DNA: TGTGCTAGTGGTTTGACCGGGACTAGCGGGATCTATGAGCAGTTCTTC. Protein product: CASGLTGTSGIYEQFF. V gene TRBV12-5 combines with J gene TRBJ2-1; 13 nucleotides match TRBD2. The CDR3 runs to 16 residues. V shed 2 bases and J 8 bases; nucleotides not matched to a gene: 6. CDR1 and CDR2 (germline): LGHNT, FRNRAP.

The chain has TRBV2 and TRBJ1-6, with 9 bases that match TRBD1. CDR1 and CDR2 from the germline V gene are SNHLY and FYNNEI. J was trimmed by 10 bases and V by 2 bases; bases with no gene match: 6. This CDR3 is 15 amino acids long. The CDR3 loop reads CASSETGQGQSPLHF. The CDR3 DNA sequence: TGTGCCAGCAGTGAAACGGGACAGGGTCAGTCACCCCTCCACTTT.

This clone showed up just a few times. The chain links TRBV2 to TRBJ2-3; 8 positions match TRBD2. Trimming took 5 bases from V and 6 from J; bases not matched to a gene: 13. Germline values: CDR1 SNHLY, CDR2 FYNNEI. The CDR3 is made up of 16 amino acids. CDR3 sequence reads: CASSTGLASYKDTQYF. The CDR3 region has the DNA TGTGCCAGCAGTACCGGACTAGCATCCTACAAGGATACGCAGTATTTT.

V usage is TRBV28 and J usage is TRBJ2-3; TRBD1 aligns across 9 bases. The length of the CDR3 is 14 residues. Germline V CDR1 and CDR2: MDHEN, SYDVKM. With 8 bases clipped from V and 2 bases from J, the junction kept 5 bases outside the gene matches. The CDR3: CASSGQGTTDTQYF. The DNA of the CDR3 is TGTGCCAGCTCGGGACAGGGCACCACAGATACGCAGTATTTT.

The rearrangement uses TRBV11-2 and TRBJ1-1; 7 bases agree with TRBD1. The V gene's germline CDR1 is SGHAT and CDR2 FQNNGV. J gave up 6 bases and V 5 bases, and 6 bases lay outside the gene matches. The length of the CDR3 is 13 residues. CDR3 sequence (DNA): TGTGCCAGCAGCAGACAGGGTGTCGCTGAAGCTTTCTTT. It specifies CASSRQGVAEAFF.

On this clone: The junction shows a germline mismatch at one end, possibly a read error. The chain uses TRBV3-1 (or the pseudogene TRBV3-2) and TRBJ1-4, with D perhaps TRBD1 (6 bases). Germline V gene data show CDR1 as LGHDT and CDR2 as YNNKEL (reference sequence). CDR3 length: 13 amino acids. CDR3 in amino acids: CASSQDLTGPSVF. The CDR3 coding sequence is TGTGCCAGCAGCCAAGACCTGACAGGCCCCTCCGTTTTT.

The V and J genes are TRBV7-9 and TRBJ2-4, with D possibly matching TRBD2 (6 bases). V was clipped by 5 bases and J by 2 bases, with 13 bases between them. The germline CDR1 and CDR2 sequences are SEHNR and FQNEAQ (reference sequence). CDR3 length: 15 residues. The CDR3 sequence: CASSPRDSTKNIQYF. CDR3 bases: TGTGCCAGCAGCCCCCGGGACTCGACCAAAAACATTCAGTACTTC.